The clone carrying this T cell receptor (beta chain) was seen a few times. The antigen is undetermined. The entry originates in a study of blood T cells in healthy people across ages. Primers used in a second PCR of about 6 to 11 cycles were a sample-barcoded 5' primer and a J-beta primer mix. Tagging of each cDNA molecule was performed by a template-switch adaptor with 12 random nucleotides. TCRdb fed the 5' RACE reads into MiXCR, producing one record per CDR3 protein. The sample carries about 1.7 million distinct CDR3 sequences, roughly 27% recorded once. Study-wide points: A strong correlation between TCR beta diversity and naive T cell percentage was seen. Per million T cells, TCR beta diversity dropped about linearly as age rose.

The receptor comes from a woman in her thirties in good health. The source material was blood.

In nucleotides, the CDR3 is TGTGCCAGCAGCGCTAGAGAAGATTCACCCCTCCACTTT. Residues: CASSAREDSPLHF. V is TRBV7-9 and J is TRBJ1-6, with D unresolved. The CDR3 covers 13 residues. Per germline, CDR1 SEHNR and CDR2 FQNEAQ (reference sequence). V was clipped by 5 bases and J by 8 bases, with 10 bases between them.